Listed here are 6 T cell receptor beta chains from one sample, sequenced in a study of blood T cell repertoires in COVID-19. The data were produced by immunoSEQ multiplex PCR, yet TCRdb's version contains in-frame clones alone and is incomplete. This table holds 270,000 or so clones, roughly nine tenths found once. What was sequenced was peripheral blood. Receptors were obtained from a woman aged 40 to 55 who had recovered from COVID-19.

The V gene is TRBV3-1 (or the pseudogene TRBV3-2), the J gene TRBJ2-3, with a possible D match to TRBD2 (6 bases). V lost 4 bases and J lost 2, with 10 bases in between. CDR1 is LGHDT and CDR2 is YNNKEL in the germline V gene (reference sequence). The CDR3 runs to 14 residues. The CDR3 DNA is TGTGCCAGCAGCCCATGGGACTTCACAGATACGCAGTATTTT. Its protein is CASSPWDFTDTQYF.

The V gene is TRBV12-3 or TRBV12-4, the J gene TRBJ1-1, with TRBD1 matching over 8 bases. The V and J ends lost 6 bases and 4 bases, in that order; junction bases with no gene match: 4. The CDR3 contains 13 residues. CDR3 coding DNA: TGTGCCAGCAGCATTGACAGGGGCACTGAAGCTTTCTTT. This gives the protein CASSIDRGTEAFF.

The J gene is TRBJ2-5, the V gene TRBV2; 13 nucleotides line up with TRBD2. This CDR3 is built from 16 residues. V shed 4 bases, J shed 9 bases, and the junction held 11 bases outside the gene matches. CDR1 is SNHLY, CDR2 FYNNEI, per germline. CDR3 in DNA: TGTGCCAGCAGTGTCCGACAGCCGGGACTAGCGGGACCCCAGTACTTC. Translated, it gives CASSVRQPGLAGPQYF.

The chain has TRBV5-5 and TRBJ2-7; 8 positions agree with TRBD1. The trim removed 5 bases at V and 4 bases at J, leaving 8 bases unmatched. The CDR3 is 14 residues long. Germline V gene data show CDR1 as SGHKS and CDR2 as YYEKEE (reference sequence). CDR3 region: CASSPTGVGYEQYF. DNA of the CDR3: TGTGCCAGCAGTCCGACAGGGGTCGGTTACGAGCAGTACTTC.

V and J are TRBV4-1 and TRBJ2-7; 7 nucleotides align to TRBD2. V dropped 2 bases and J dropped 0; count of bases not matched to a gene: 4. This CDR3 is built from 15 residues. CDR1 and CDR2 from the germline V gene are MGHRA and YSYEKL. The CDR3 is CASSQWGGSSYEQYF. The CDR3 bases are TGCGCCAGCAGCCAATGGGGGGGGAGCTCCTACGAGCAGTACTTC.

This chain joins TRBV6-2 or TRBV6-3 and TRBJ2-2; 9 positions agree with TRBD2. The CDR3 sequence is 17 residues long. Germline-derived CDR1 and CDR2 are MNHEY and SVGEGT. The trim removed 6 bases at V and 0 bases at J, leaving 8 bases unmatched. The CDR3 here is CASSPTRLAANTGELFF. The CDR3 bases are TGTGCCAGCAGCCCCACCCGACTAGCGGCGAACACCGGGGAGCTGTTTTTT.